One T cell receptor (beta chain) is described in this entry. The protocol was immunoSEQ multiplex PCR, while the TCRdb copy is restricted to in-frame clones and leaves out a portion. This sample has over 400,000 clones, with 89% found just once. The data were obtained in a study of Ad26.COV2.S vaccination and SARS-CoV-2 variants. The CDR3 runs 15 residues. Trimming cost V 0 bases and J 4 bases, with 12 bases left between them. Looked up from germline, CDR1 is SGHKS and CDR2 is YYEKEE (reference sequence). Noted treatment: roughly 19 received Ad26.COV2.S at low or high dose, single or two shots; roughly five received placebo; per-sample allocation not given. Material that was analyzed had been drawn on day 63 after the first vaccine or placebo injection. An 18-55-year-old adult in Boston served as donor.

The specimen comprised peripheral blood, sampled in a trial of Ad26.COV2.S vaccine versus placebo. This TCR was recovered from a person between 18 and 60 years old who received the Ad26.COV2.S COVID-19 vaccine or a placebo. The chain couples TRBV5-5 to TRBJ2-3; tentatively, D is TRBD1 (5 bases). DNA of the CDR3: TGTGCCAGCAGCTTGGAAGCAGGGATTGCAGATACGCAGTATTTT. Translated, it gives CASSLEAGIADTQYF.